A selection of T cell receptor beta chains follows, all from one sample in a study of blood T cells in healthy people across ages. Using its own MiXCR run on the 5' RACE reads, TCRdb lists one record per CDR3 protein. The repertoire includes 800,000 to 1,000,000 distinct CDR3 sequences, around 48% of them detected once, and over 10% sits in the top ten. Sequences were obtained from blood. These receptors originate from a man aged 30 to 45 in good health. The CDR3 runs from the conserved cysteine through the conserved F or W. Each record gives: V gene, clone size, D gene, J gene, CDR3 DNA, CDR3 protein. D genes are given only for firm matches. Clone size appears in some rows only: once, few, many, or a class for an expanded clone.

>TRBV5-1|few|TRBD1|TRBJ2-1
TGCGCCAGCAGCTTCAGGACAGGGCTCAATGAGCAGTTCTTC
CASSFRTGLNEQFF
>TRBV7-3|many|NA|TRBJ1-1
TGTGCCAGCAGCTCAACGGGGGCTGAAGCTTTCTTT
CASSSTGAEAFF
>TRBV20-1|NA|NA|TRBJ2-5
TGCAGTGCTAGGAGAACAGGCGAGACCCAGTACTTC
CSARRTGETQYF
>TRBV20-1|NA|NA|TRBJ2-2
TGCAGTGAGGGGCGGCTTAACACCGGGGAGCTGTTTTTT
CSEGRLNTGELFF
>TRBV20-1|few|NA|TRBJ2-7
TGCAGTGCCGATATCGGCTACGAGCAGTACTTC
CSADIGYEQYF
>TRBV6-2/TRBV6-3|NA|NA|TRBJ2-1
TGTGCCAGCTTAGACATTGGCAATGAGCAGTTCTTC
CASLDIGNEQFF
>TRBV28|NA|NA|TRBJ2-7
TGTGCCAGCAGTGCCGACAGGACCCCAAACTACGAGCAGTACTTC
CASSADRTPNYEQYF
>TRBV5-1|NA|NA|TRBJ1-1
TGCGCCAGCCGCAGGGGTGAAGGCGGAGTGAACACTGAAGCTTTCTTT
CASRRGEGGVNTEAFF
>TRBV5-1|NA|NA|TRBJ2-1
TGCGCCAGCAGCTCGTCTGGGTATGAGCAGTTCTTC
CASSSSGYEQFF
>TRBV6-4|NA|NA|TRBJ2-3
TGTGCCAGCAGTGACAGCGGACCTACAGATACGCAGTATTTT
CASSDSGPTDTQYF
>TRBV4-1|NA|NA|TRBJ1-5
TGCGCCAGCAGCCAAGATCTCCTCGGGAATCAGCCCCAGCATTTT
CASSQDLLGNQPQHF
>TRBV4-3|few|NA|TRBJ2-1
TGCGCCAGCAGCCAAGAGGGTGGCAGTGAGCAGTTCTTC
CASSQEGGSEQFF
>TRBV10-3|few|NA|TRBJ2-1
TGTGCCATCAGTGAGTCTCGGGGTCTCTCTCGGGACAATGAGCAGTTCTTC
CAISESRGLSRDNEQFF
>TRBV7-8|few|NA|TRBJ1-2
TGTGCCAGCAGCTTAGATGGCAGTCGAGAATATGGCTACACCTTC
CASSLDGSREYGYTF
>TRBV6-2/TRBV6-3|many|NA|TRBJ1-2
TGTGCCAGCAGTCCCAATAGGAGGATCTATGGCTACACCTTC
CASSPNRRIYGYTF
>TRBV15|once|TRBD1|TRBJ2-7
TGTGCCACCAGCCCAGGGACAGGCGACTCCTACGAGCAGTACTTC
CATSPGTGDSYEQYF
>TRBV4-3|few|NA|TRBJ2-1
TGCGCCAGCAGCCAAGGGTTCCGGGGAACCTACAATGAGCAGTTCTTC
CASSQGFRGTYNEQFF
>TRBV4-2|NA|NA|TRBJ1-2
TGTGCCAGCAGCCGAGTGGCCCAGTGGCAGGGTTCCGATGGCTACACCTTC
CASSRVAQWQGSDGYTF
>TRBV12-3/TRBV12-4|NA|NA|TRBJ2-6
TGTGCCAGCAGCCCCGGGGAAGGTAAAGCTGGGGCCAACGTCCTGACTTTC
CASSPGEGKAGANVLTF
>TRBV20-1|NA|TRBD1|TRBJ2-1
TGCAGTGCTAGAGATGTCTGGACAGGGGCCTACAATGAGCAGTTCTTC
CSARDVWTGAYNEQFF
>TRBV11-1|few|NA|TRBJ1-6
TGTGCCAGCAGTCCGCAGGGAGTAAGGTCACCCCTCCACTTT
CASSPQGVRSPLHF
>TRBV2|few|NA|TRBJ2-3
TGTGCCAGCAGTAATGGGGGTAGCACAGATACGCAGTATTTT
CASSNGGSTDTQYF
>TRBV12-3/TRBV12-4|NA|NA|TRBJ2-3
TGTGCCAGCAGTAGCCGGGACGCAGATACGGAGTATTTT
CASSSRDADTEYF
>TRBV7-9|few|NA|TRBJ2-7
TGTGCCAGCACCCCACAGGGTTATTTCTACGAGCAGTACTTC
CASTPQGYFYEQYF
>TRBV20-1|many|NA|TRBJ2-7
TGCAGTGCTAGAGGACAAGACCGAAGGGAAGAGCAGTACTTC
CSARGQDRREEQYF
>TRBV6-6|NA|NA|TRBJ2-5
TGTACCAGCAGTTCCGGGGGCCGCGTTCGGGAGACCCAGTACTTC
CTSSSGGRVRETQYF
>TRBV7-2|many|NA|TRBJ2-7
TGTGCCAGCAGCGAGAGAGACAGGAGTTACTACGAGCAGTACTTC
CASSERDRSYYEQYF
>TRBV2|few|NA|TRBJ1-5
TGTGCCAGCAGTGAAAGAATTCTTGGGCAGCCCCAGCATTTT
CASSERILGQPQHF
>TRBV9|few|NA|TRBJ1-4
TGTGCCAGCAGCGTAGGGGGCAGGGTATACGAAAAACTGTTTTTT
CASSVGGRVYEKLFF
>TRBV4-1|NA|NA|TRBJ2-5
TGCGCCAGCAGCCTCCTAAGGGCGGAGACCCAGTACTTC
CASSLLRAETQYF
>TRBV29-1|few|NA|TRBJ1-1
TGCAGCGTTGAATTGGAGTGGAACACTGAAGCTTTCTTT
CSVELEWNTEAFF
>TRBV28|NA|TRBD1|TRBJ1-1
TGTGCCAGCAGGCCCTCCGACAGGGGGCCTTTCTTT
CASRPSDRGPFF
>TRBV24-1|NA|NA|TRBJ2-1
TGTGCCACCAGTGATTTGCACACAGGTAGCTCCTACAATGAGCAGTTCTTC
CATSDLHTGSSYNEQFF
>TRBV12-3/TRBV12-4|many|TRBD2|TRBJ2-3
TGTGCCAGCAGTTTCAGGCAGCGGGGAGGGCAGTATTTT
CASSFRQRGGQYF
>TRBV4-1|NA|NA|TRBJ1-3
TGCGCCAGCAGCCAAGTACAGGTCTCTGGAAACACCATATATTTT
CASSQVQVSGNTIYF
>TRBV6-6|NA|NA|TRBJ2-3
TGTGCCAGCAGAGGACTATACACAGATACGCAGTATTTT
CASRGLYTDTQYF
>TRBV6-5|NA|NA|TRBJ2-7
TGTGCCAGCAGTTCAGCCCGCGAGCAGTACTTC
CASSSAREQYF
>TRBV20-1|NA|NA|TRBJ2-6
TGCAGTGCTAGTGTAAGGCTCTCTGGGGCCAACGTCCTGACTTTC
CSASVRLSGANVLTF
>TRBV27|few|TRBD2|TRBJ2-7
TGTGCCAGCAGTTTGGGAAGCGGGGCGACCTACGAGCAGTACTTC
CASSLGSGATYEQYF
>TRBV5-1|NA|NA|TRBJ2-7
TGCGCCAGCAGCTTGGCCAGTTGGGGCTACGAGCAGTACTTC
CASSLASWGYEQYF
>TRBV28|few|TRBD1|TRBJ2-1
TGTGCCAGCAGTTTTTTTACTTTTGGGACAGGGATAAACAATGAGCAGTTCTTC
CASSFFTFGTGINNEQFF
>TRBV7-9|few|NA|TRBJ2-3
TGTGCCAGCAGTCTAGCCCCCTATCTTAGCACAGATACGCAGTATTTT
CASSLAPYLSTDTQYF
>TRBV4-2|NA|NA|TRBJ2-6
TGTGCCAGCAGCCTGGTAGTGGGCTCTGGGGCCAACGTCCTGACTTTC
CASSLVVGSGANVLTF
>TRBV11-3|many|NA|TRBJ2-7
TGTGCCAGCAGCTTAGGGGTCCAGGGTGGTTACGAGCAGTACTTC
CASSLGVQGGYEQYF
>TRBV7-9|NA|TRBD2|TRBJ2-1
TGTGCCAGCAGCTTATTCGGGACTAGGAACATATATGAGCAGTTCTTC
CASSLFGTRNIYEQFF
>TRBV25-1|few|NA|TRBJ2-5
TGTGCCAGCAGTGAAGGTCCACAGACCCAGTACTTC
CASSEGPQTQYF
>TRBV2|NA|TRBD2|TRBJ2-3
TGTGCCAGCAGTGGCCTAGCGGGGGGCCTCAAACCAGATACGCAGTATTTT
CASSGLAGGLKPDTQYF
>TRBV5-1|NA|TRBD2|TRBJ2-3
TGCGCCAGCAGCTCGTCCGGGACTAGCGGGGGGGCTTCCCCAGATACGCAGTATTTT
CASSSSGTSGGASPDTQYF
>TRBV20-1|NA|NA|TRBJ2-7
TGCAGTGCTCGTCATCCGCAAAACTACGAGCAGTACTTC
CSARHPQNYEQYF
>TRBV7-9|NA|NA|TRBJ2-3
TGTGCCAGCAGCTTCCTAACAGAGGGCGCAGATACGCAGTATTTT
CASSFLTEGADTQYF
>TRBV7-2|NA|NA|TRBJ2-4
TGTGCCAGCAGCCCCCGGCAGGCTGGGGCCAAAAACATTCAGTACTTC
CASSPRQAGAKNIQYF
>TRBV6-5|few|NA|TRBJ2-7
TGTGCCAGCAGTTACAAATTTTCCTACGAGCAGTACTTC
CASSYKFSYEQYF
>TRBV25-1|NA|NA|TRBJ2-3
TGTGCCAGCATGGATTATACGCAGTATTTT
CASMDYTQYF
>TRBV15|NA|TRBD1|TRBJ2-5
TGTGCCACCAGCAGACCCGACAGGGTGGCGACCCAGTACTTC
CATSRPDRVATQYF
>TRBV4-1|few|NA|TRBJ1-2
TGCGCCAGCAGCCAAGCATCTGGGGGGGGAGGCTACACCTTC
CASSQASGGGGYTF